Sequencing of this TCR beta chain was carried out in a study of blood T cell repertoires in COVID-19. Study details: The origin of the acute and convalescent COVID-19 samples was the United States, Italy and Spain. PBMCs, B-cell-depleted T cells, or T cells were the source of the cDNA or gDNA that made up the material.

The CDR3 is made up of 15 amino acids. The germline V gene has CDR1 KGHDR and CDR2 SFDVKD. Trimming took 6 bases from V and 8 from J; bases not matched to a gene: 7. In the study's own analysis: Amplification of reference gene primers was used by the study to estimate nucleated cell counts. Assay used: immunoSEQ multiplex PCR; TCRdb lists only in-frame clones, some missing. V and J calls and clone size are those listed in that table; D and trimming were worked out from the DNA. The data contain a few hundred thousand clones, around 80% of them seen just once; the ten biggest clones take up over 2%. The receptor comes from a man aged 40-50 years who had recovered from COVID-19. Material for sequencing was peripheral blood. This chain connects TRBV24-1 to TRBJ2-1; 12 bases align to TRBD2. In nucleotides, the CDR3 is TGTGCCACCAGTCCTAGCGGGAGGGCCGTCCATGAGCAGTTCTTC. It translates to CATSPSGRAVHEQFF.